Below, 15 T cell receptor beta chains from the same sample are listed, as sequenced in a study of blood T cell repertoires in COVID-19. Produced via immunoSEQ multiplex PCR; TCRdb's table is partial and in-frame only. The sample has approximately 170,000 clones, less than 90% seen once. The sequencing sample was made of peripheral blood. The receptor source for this set is a woman in her fifties or sixties with COVID-19, enrolled during active disease.

The J gene is TRBJ1-4, the V gene TRBV15; the D is unclear. This CDR3 is built from 14 residues. Germline V lookup: CDR1 LNHNV, CDR2 YYDKDF (reference sequence). V was shortened by 0 bases and J by 2 bases, with 4 bases between the two germline ends. CDR3 sequence reads: CATSRDRTNEKLFF. CDR3 DNA sequence: TGTGCCACCAGCAGAGACAGGACTAATGAAAAACTGTTTTTT.

The chain couples TRBV9 to TRBJ1-4; possible D gene TRBD1, 5 bases. This CDR3 region has 15 residues. Germline values: CDR1 SGDLS, CDR2 YYNGEE. The V end lost 4 bases, the J end lost 5 bases, and 15 bases lay between the germline ends. DNA of the CDR3: TGTGCCAGCAGCCTCTCGGGGACTCCGAATGAAAAACTGTTTTTT. Residues: CASSLSGTPNEKLFF.

The V gene is TRBV13, the J gene TRBJ2-3, with a weak D call TRBD2 (5 bases). Germline CDR1 reads PRHDT; CDR2 reads FYEKMQ (reference sequence). The V end lost 5 bases, the J end lost 2 bases, and 14 bases lay between the germline ends. The CDR3 totals 15 residues. In DNA, the CDR3 is TGTGCCAGCAGCCCGAGAGGACTGGTCACAGATACGCAGTATTTT. Residues: CASSPRGLVTDTQYF. Supplemented by reference TRBV13 and TRBJ2-3, the full variable domain reads AAGVIQSPRHLIKEKRETATLKCYPIPRHDTVYWYQQGPGQDPQFLISFYEKMQSDKGSIPDRFSAQQFSDYHSELNMSSLELGDSALYFCASSPRGLVTDTQYFGPGTRLTVL.

J is TRBJ2-2 and V is TRBV24-1; TRBD2 aligns across 12 bases. The length of the CDR3 is 21 residues. With V trimmed by 3 bases and J by 5 bases, 18 bases remained unmatched. CDR1 KGHDR and CDR2 SFDVKD come from the germline V gene. The DNA of the CDR3 is TGTGCCACCAGTGATGGCCCCCCGGGTACTAGCGGGGGGAGGGGGACCGGGGAGCTGTTTTTT. This codes for CATSDGPPGTSGGRGTGELFF.

The chain employs TRBV21-1 and TRBJ2-5; the table's D call, TRBD1, has no DNA check behind it. TRBV21-1 is assigned pseudogene status. The CDR3 length is 15 residues. The CDR3 loop reads CASSKTGQVQETQYF. For the CDR3, the DNA is TGTGCCAGCAGCAAGACGGGACAGGTTCAAGAGACCCAGTACTTC.

This clone was counted once. The CDR3 nucleotides are TGCGCCAGCAGCTTTTCAGCTCTAGCGGGAGGGGGAGAGCAGTACTTC. This codes for CASSFSALAGGGEQYF. The rearrangement uses TRBV5-1 and TRBJ2-7; 12 bases line up with TRBD2. The J segment lost 7 bases and the V segment lost 2 bases, leaving 10 bases of the junction unmatched. The CDR3 runs to 16 residues. Germline loops: CDR1 SGHRS, CDR2 YFSETQ.

The chain joins TRBV11-2 to TRBJ1-2, with TRBD1 matching 12 bases. Germline values: CDR1 SGHAT, CDR2 FQNNGV. The junction had 10 bases not matched to a gene; V was cut back by 7 bases and J by 7 bases. The CDR3 has 15 residues. CDR3 bases: TGTGCCAGCACCTGGGGGACAGGGGGCCGCGCTGGCTACACCTTC. Encoded protein: CASTWGTGGRAGYTF.

The rearrangement uses TRBV27 and TRBJ1-1, with TRBD1 matching over 8 bases. The CDR3 consists of 14 residues. J gave up 6 bases and V 4 bases, and 7 bases lay outside the gene matches. Germline CDR1 reads MNHEY; CDR2 reads SMNVEV (reference sequence). The DNA for the CDR3 is TGTGCCAGCAGTTCCCTACTACAGGGGGCTGAAGCTTTCTTT. It translates to CASSSLLQGAEAFF.

This clone appeared a single time. This sequence joins TRBV9 and TRBJ2-2; 12 bases line up with TRBD1. In germline, CDR1 is SGDLS, CDR2 YYNGEE. V gave up 2 bases and J gave up 5 bases; unmatched junction bases: 10. The CDR3 has 18 amino acids. The CDR3 DNA reads as TGTGCCAGCAGCGTCCTTTCCGGGACAGGGGGCGAGACCGGGGAGCTGTTTTTT. Its translation is CASSVLSGTGGETGELFF. Full variable domain (outside the CDR3, taken from reference TRBV9 and TRBJ2-2): DSGVTQTPKHLITATGQRVTLRCSPRSGDLSVYWYQQSLDQGLQFLIQYYNGEERAKGNILERFSAQQFPDLHSELNLSSLELGDSALYFCASSVLSGTGGETGELFFGEGSRLTVL.

The V gene is TRBV9, the J gene TRBJ2-3; tentatively, D is TRBD1 (6 bases). Germline lookup yields CDR1 SGDLS and CDR2 YYNGEE. This CDR3 has 15 residues. Trimming stripped 0 bases from V and 6 bases from J, with 14 bases between. The CDR3 bases are TGTGCCAGCAGCGTAGCTCCAGGGGAGCGGGATACGCAGTATTTT. Encoded protein: CASSVAPGERDTQYF. Complete variable domain (other parts from reference TRBV9 and TRBJ2-3): DSGVTQTPKHLITATGQRVTLRCSPRSGDLSVYWYQQSLDQGLQFLIQYYNGEERAKGNILERFSAQQFPDLHSELNLSSLELGDSALYFCASSVAPGERDTQYFGPGTRLTVL.

J is TRBJ1-2 and V is TRBV30; D perhaps matches TRBD1 (5 bases). V was shortened by 3 bases and J by 4 bases, with 18 bases between the two germline ends. The CDR3 totals 15 residues. Per germline, CDR1 GTSNPN and CDR2 SVGIG (reference sequence). The CDR3 here is CAWRPLARDAYGYTF. The CDR3 DNA follows: TGTGCCTGGAGACCCCTGGCCAGGGATGCCTATGGCTACACCTTC. Drawing the rest from reference TRBV30 and TRBJ1-2, the complete variable domain is SQTIHQWPATLVQPVGSPLSLECTVEGTSNPNLYWYRQAAGRGLQLLFYSVGIGQISSEVPQNLSASRPQDRQFILSSKKLLLSDSGFYLCAWRPLARDAYGYTFGSGTRLTVV.

The chain carries TRBV7-2 and TRBJ1-2; TRBD1 agrees at 11 bases. This CDR3 region has 14 residues. Trimming removed 6 bases from V and 4 bases from J; junction bases left unmatched: 4. CDR1 and CDR2 (germline): SGHTA, FQGNSA. The CDR3 sequence: CASSRTGGGYGYTF. The CDR3 coding sequence is TGTGCCAGCAGTCGGACAGGGGGCGGCTATGGCTACACCTTC.

The table lists this clone with many counts. J is TRBJ2-3 and V is TRBV10-3, with 12 bases aligning to TRBD2. The CDR3 is 14 residues long. With V trimmed by 7 bases and J by 5 bases, 4 bases remained unmatched. CDR1 and CDR2 from the germline V gene are ENHRY and SYGVKD. The DNA of the CDR3 is TGTGCCATCAAGGAGGGACTAGCGGGAGATACGCAGTATTTT. As protein: CAIKEGLAGDTQYF.

The chain couples TRBV18 to TRBJ1-2, with D unclear. The germline V and J ends were trimmed by 4 bases and 1 base, with 13 bases remaining between them. Germline V gene lookup returns CDR1 KGHSH and CDR2 LQKENI. The CDR3 runs 15 residues. The CDR3 region is CASSQGGTVNYGYTF. CDR3 sequence (DNA): TGTGCCAGCTCACAGGGAGGAACGGTTAACTATGGCTACACCTTC.

The chain has TRBV19 and TRBJ1-1, with D uncertain. This CDR3 is 13 amino acids long. The germline V and J ends were trimmed by 7 bases and 1 base, with 10 bases remaining between them. Germline V CDR1 and CDR2: LNHDA, SQIVND (reference sequence). The DNA for the CDR3 is TGTGCCAGTACTGAGGCGAAGAACACTGAAGCTTTCTTT. The encoded protein is CASTEAKNTEAFF.